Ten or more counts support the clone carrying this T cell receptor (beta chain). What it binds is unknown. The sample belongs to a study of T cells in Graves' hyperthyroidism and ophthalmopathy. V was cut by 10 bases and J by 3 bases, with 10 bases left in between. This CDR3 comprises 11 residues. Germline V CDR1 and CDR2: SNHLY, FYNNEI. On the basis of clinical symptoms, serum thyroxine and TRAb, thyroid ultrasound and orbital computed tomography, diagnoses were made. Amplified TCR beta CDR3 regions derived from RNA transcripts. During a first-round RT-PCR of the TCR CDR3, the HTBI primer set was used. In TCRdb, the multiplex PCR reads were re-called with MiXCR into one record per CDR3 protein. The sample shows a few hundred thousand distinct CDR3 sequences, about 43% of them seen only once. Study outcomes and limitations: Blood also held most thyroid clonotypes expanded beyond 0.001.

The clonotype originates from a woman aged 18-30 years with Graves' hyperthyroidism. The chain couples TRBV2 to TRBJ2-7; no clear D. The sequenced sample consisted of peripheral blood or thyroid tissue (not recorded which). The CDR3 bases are TGTGCCATCCAGTGGGGCTACGAGCAGTACTTC. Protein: CAIQWGYEQYF. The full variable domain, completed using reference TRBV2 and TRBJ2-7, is EPEVTQTPSHQVTQMGQEVILRCVPISNHLYFYWYRQILGQKVEFLVSFYNNEISEKSEIFDDQFSVERPDGSNFTLKIRSTKLEDSAMYFCAIQWGYEQYFGPGTRLTVT.